This TCR beta chain derives from a study of control samples from healthy donors and cancer patients. Data came from immunoSEQ multiplex PCR; TCRdb stores just in-frame clones and leaves some out. The sample records roughly 100,000 clones, roughly 92% being singletons. Trimming took 3 bases from V and 8 from J, leaving 7 bases between them. The CDR3 is 11 residues long. Germline assignment: CDR1 KGHSH and CDR2 LQKENI. Sequencing used blood. The chain has TRBV18 and TRBJ1-1, with a tentative D call TRBD1 (6 bases). The TCR originated in a human donor in good health. The donor label of this sample is uncertain. CDR3 bases: TGTGCCAGCTCACCCGGGACAGAAGCTTTCTTT. Its protein product is CASSPGTEAFF.